This T cell receptor beta chain stems from a study of radiation and T cells in renal cell carcinoma. Per germline, CDR1 LNHDA and CDR2 SQIVND (reference sequence). The CDR3 sequence is 15 residues long. Deletions cut 4 bases from V and 8 bases from J, with 17 bases between. Time point indicated: blood 2 weeks post-SBRT. Treatment in this sample: 15 Gy SBRT to primary tumor, nephrectomy 4 weeks later. Sequencing was performed with immunoSEQ multiplex PCR; in TCRdb, only in-frame clones are kept and a portion is missing. The repertoire consists of around 80,000 clones, with 82% occurring once and the leading ten covering 5.8%.

The gene calls are TRBV19 and TRBJ1-4; D uncertain. This sequence was found in a man between 60 and 75 years old with renal cell carcinoma. Sequenced material: blood, taken from a patient whose treatment included radiotherapy and nephrectomy. CDR3 protein: CASSTHRGREEKLFF. The CDR3 DNA is TGTGCCAGTAGTACCCACCGGGGTCGCGAGGAAAAACTGTTTTTT. Variable domain in full (rest from reference TRBV19 and TRBJ1-4): DGGITQSPKYLFRKEGQNVTLSCEQNLNHDAMYWYRQDPGQGLRLIYYSQIVNDFQKGDIAEGYSVSREKKESFPLTVTSAQKNPTAFYLCASSTHRGREEKLFFGSGTQLSVL.